This TCR beta chain originates from a study of technical replicates of blood from a few donors. CDR1 and CDR2 from the germline V gene are LNHDA and SQIVND (reference sequence). Trimming left V 7 bases short and J 4 bases short, with 17 bases between. The CDR3 length is 14 residues. The repertoire was sequenced with immunoSEQ multiplex PCR; TCRdb's copy has only in-frame clones and lacks some. The table lists some 77,000 clones, more than 85% of them singletons. The receptor was derived from a human donor in good health. V and J are TRBV19 and TRBJ2-7; no definite D call. The sample consisted of T cells isolated from PBMCs. The chain's CDR3 is CASNNRAMGYEQYF. CDR3 in DNA: TGTGCCAGTAACAATAGAGCGATGGGTTACGAGCAGTACTTC.